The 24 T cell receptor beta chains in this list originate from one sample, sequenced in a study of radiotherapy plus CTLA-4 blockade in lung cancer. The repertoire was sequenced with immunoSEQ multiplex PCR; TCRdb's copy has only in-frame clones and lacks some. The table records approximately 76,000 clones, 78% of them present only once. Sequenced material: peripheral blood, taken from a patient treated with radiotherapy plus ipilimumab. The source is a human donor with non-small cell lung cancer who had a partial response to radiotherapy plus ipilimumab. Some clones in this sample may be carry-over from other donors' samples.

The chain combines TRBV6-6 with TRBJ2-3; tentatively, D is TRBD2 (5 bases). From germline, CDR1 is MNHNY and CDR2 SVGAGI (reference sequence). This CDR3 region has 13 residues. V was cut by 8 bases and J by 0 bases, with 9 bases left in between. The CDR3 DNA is TGTGCCAGCGAAAGGGAGAGCACAGATACGCAGTATTTT. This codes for CASERESTDTQYF.

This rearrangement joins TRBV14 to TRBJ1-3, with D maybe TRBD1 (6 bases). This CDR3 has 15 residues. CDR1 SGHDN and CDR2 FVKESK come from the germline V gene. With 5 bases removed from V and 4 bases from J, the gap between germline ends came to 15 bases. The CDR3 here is CASSTRQVDGNTIYF. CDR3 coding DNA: TGTGCCAGCAGCACCCGACAGGTCGACGGAAACACCATATATTTT.

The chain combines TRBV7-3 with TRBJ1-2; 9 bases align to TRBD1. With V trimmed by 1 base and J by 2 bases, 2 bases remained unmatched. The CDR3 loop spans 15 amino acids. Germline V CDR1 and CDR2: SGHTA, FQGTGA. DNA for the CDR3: TGTGCCAGCAGCTTAATGGGACAGGGAAACTATGGCTACACCTTC. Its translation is CASSLMGQGNYGYTF.

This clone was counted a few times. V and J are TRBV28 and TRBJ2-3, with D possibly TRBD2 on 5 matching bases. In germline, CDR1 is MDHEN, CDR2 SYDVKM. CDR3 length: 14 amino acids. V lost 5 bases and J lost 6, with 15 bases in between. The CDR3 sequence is CASSPPRGGDTQYF. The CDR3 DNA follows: TGTGCCAGCAGTCCCCCCCGGGGTGGTGATACGCAGTATTTT. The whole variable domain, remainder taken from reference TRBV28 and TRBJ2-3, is DVKVTQSSRYLVKRTGEKVFLECVQDMDHENMFWYRQDPGLGLRLIYFSYDVKMKEKGDIPEGYSVSREKKERFSLILESASTNQTSMYLCASSPPRGGDTQYFGPGTRLTVL.

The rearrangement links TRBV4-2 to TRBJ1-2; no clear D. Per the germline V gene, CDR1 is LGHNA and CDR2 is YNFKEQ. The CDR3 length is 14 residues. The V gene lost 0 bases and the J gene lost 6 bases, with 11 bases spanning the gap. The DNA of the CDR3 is TGTGCCAGCAGCCAAGACCCCAGGAGGAATGGCTACACCTTC. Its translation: CASSQDPRRNGYTF.

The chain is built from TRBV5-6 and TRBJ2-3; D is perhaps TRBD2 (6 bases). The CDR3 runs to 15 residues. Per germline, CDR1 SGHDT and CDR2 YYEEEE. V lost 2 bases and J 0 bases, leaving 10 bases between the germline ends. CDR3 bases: TGTGCCAGCAGCTTCGGCGGGAAGAGCACAGATACGCAGTATTTT. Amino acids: CASSFGGKSTDTQYF. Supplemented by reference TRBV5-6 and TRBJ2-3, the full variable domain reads DAGVTQSPTHLIKTRGQQVTLRCSPKSGHDTVSWYQQALGQGPQFIFQYYEEEERQRGNFPDRFSGHQFPNYSSELNVNALLLGDSALYLCASSFGGKSTDTQYFGPGTRLTVL.

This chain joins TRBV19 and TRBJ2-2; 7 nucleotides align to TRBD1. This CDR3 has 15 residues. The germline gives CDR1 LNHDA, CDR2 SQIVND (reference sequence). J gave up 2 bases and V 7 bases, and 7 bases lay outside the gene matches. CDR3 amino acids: CASTDRDSNTGELFF. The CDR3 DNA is TGTGCCAGTACCGACCGGGACAGTAACACCGGGGAGCTGTTTTTT.

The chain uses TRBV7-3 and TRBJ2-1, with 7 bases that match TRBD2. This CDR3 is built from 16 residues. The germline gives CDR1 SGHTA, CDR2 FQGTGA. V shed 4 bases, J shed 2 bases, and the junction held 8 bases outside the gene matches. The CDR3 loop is CASSSGGGLTYNEQFF. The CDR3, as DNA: TGTGCCAGCAGCTCTGGGGGAGGGCTTACCTACAATGAGCAGTTCTTC.

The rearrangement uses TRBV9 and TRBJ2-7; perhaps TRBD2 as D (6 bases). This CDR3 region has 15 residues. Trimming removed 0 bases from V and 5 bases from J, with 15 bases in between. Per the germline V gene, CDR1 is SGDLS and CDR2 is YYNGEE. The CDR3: CASSVGPGVGDEQYF. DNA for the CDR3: TGTGCCAGCAGCGTAGGTCCGGGAGTAGGCGACGAGCAGTACTTC.

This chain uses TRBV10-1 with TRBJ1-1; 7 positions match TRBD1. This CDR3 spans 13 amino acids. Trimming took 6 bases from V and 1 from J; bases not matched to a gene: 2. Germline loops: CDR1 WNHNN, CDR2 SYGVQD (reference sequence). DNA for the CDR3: TGCGCCAGCAGACAGGGGCCGAACACTGAAGCTTTCTTT. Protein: CASRQGPNTEAFF.

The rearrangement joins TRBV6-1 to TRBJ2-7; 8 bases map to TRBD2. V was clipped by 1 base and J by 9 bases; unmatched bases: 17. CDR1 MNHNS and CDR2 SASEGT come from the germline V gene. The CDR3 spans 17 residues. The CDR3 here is CASSEGSTASGHGVQYF. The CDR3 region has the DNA TGTGCCAGCAGTGAAGGATCGACAGCTAGCGGGCATGGGGTGCAGTACTTC.

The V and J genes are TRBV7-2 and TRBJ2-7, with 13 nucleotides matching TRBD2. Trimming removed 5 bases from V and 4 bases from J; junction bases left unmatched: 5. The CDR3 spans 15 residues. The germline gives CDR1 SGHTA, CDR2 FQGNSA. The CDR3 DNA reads TGTGCCAGCAGCCCCCGGACTAGCGGGGGTTACGAGCAGTACTTC. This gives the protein CASSPRTSGGYEQYF. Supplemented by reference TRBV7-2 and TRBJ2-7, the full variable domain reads GAGVSQSPSNKVTEKGKDVELRCDPISGHTALYWYRQSLGQGLEFLIYFQGNSAPDKSGLPSDRFSAERTGGSVSTLTIQRTQQEDSAVYLCASSPRTSGGYEQYFGPGTRLTVT.

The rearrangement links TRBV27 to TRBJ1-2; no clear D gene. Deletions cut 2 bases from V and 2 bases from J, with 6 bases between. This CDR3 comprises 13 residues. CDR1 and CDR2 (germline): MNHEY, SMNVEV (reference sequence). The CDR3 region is CASSLKANYGYTF. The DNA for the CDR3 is TGTGCCAGCAGTTTAAAAGCGAACTATGGCTACACCTTC.

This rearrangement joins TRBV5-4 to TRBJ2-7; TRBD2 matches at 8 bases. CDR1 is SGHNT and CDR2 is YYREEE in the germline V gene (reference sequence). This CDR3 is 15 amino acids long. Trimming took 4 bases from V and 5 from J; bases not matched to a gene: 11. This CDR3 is CASSQRLPGGHEQYF. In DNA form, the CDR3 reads TGTGCCAGCAGCCAGCGTCTACCGGGAGGGCACGAGCAGTACTTC. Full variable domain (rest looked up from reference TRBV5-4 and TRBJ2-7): ETGVTQSPTHLIKTRGQQVTLRCSSQSGHNTVSWYQQALGQGPQFIFQYYREEENGRGNFPPRFSGLQFPNYSSELNVNALELDDSALYLCASSQRLPGGHEQYFGPGTRLTVT.

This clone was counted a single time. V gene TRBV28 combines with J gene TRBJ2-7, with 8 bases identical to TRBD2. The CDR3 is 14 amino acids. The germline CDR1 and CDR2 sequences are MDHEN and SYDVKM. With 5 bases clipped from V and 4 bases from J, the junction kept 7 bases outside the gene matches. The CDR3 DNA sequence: TGTGCCAGCAGTCTAACCGGGACTAGGTACGAGCAGTACTTC. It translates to CASSLTGTRYEQYF.

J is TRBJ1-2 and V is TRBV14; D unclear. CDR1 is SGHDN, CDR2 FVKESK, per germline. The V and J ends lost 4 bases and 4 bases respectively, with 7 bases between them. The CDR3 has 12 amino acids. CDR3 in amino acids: CASSPVVYGYTF. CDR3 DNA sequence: TGTGCCAGCAGCCCCGTAGTCTATGGCTACACCTTC.

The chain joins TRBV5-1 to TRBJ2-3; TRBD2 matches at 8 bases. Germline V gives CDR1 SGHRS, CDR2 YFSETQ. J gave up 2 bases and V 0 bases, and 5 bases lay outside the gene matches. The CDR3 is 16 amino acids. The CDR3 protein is CASSLVSGGYTDTQYF. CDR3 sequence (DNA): TGCGCCAGCAGCTTGGTATCGGGAGGGTACACAGATACGCAGTATTTT.

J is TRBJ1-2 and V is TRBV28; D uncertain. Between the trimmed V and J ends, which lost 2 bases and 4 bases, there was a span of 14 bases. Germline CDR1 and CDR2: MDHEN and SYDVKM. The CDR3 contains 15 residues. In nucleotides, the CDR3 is TGTGCCAGCAGTTTAGGCGTAAAAGAGGGCTATGGCTACACCTTC. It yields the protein CASSLGVKEGYGYTF.

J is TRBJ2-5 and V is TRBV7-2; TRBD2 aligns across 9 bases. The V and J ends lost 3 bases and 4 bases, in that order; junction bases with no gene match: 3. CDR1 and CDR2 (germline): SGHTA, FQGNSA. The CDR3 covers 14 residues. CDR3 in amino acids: CASSFSGGPETQYF. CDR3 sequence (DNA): TGTGCCAGCAGCTTTAGCGGGGGCCCAGAGACCCAGTACTTC.

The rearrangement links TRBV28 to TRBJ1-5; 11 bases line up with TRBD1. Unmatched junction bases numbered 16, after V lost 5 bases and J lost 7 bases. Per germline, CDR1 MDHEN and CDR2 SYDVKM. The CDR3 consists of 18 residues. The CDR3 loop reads CASSALLRTGGVGQPQHF. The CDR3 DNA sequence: TGTGCCAGCAGTGCTCTTTTGCGGACAGGGGGCGTTGGGCAGCCCCAGCATTTT.

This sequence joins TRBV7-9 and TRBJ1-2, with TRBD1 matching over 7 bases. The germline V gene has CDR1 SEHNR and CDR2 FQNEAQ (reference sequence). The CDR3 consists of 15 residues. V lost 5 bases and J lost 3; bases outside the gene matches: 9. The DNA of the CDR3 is TGTGCCAGCAGCCTTGAAGGGGGCGCACACTATGGCTACACCTTC. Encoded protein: CASSLEGGAHYGYTF.

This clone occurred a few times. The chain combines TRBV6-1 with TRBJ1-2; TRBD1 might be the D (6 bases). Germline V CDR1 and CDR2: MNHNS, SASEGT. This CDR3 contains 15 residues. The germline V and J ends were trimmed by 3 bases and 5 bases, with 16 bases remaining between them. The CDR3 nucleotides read TGTGCCAGCAGTGACACCCGGACAGTTCCATATGGCTACACCTTC. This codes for CASSDTRTVPYGYTF.

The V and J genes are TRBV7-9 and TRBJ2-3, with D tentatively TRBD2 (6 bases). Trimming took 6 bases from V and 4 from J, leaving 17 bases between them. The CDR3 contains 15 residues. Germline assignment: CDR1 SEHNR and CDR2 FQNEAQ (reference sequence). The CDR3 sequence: CASSLRRGGADTQYF. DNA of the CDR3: TGTGCCAGCAGTTTAAGGCGGGGAGGTGCAGATACGCAGTATTTT.

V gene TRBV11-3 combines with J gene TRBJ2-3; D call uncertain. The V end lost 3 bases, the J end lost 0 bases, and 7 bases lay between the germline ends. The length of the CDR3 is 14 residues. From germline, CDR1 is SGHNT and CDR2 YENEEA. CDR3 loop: CASSFEESTDTQYF. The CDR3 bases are TGTGCCAGCAGCTTTGAGGAGAGCACAGATACGCAGTATTTT. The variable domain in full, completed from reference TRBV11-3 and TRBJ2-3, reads EAGVVQSPRYKIIEKKQPVAFWCNPISGHNTLYWYLQNLGQGPELLIRYENEEAVDDSQLPKDRFSAERLKGVDSTLKIQPAELGDSAVYLCASSFEESTDTQYFGPGTRLTVL.